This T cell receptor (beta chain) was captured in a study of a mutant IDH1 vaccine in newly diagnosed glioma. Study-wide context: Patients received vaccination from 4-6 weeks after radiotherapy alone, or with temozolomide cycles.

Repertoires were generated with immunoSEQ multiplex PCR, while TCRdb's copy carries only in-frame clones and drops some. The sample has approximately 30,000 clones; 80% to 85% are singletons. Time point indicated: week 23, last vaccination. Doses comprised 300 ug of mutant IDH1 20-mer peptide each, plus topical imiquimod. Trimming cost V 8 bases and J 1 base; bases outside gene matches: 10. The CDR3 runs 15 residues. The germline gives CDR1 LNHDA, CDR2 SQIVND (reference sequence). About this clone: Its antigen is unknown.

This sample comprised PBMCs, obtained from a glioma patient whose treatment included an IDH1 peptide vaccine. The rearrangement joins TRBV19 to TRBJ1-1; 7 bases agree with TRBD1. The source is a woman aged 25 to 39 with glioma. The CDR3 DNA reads TGTGCCAGTCTCCTGAGGACAGGCCAGAACACTGAAGCTTTCTTT. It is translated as CASLLRTGQNTEAFF.